The sequence of this T cell receptor beta chain was determined in a study of T-cell memory formation after mild COVID-19 (dated by TCRdb to the early 2020s). For the wider study: Most TCR sequence clusters were specific to one of the two donors. T-cell clones expanding and contracting after mild COVID-19 in a couple of donors were tracked by longitudinal TCRalpha and TCRbeta repertoire sequencing. The cohort comprised two young, previously healthy adult volunteers, one female and one male. What the research found in general, with its limitations: Only a couple of mild cases were covered in the study, and larger cohorts including severe cases with pre-infection samples were considered necessary. SARS-CoV-2 specificity of the second-wave clones peaking on day 37 was not confirmed. Clones contracting from day 15 to 85 had balanced CD4/CD8 phenotypes, while a second wave expanding from day 15 to 37 was biased towards CD4+. Contracting CD4+ clones appeared mostly in the CM and EM memory subsets, whereas CD8+ clones were enriched in EMRA. Some responding clones were detected in pre-infection memory, which suggested that pre-existing cross-reactive memory T cells had joined the SARS-CoV-2 response.

Sequencing relied on an Illumina NovaSeq 6000. TCRalpha and TCRbeta cDNA libraries were built by 5'RACE with constant-segment primers, adding sample barcodes and unique molecular identifiers. RNA was extracted from every sample with Trizol reagent. Libraries were amplified in two PCR steps, with a second sample barcode and Illumina TruSeq adapters added in the second step. Sequencing of libraries was performed on an Illumina NovaSeq with 2 x 150 bp paired-end reads. In the original analysis: Demultiplexing of reads and collapsing into UMI-guided consensus sequences were performed with migec v1.2.7. With mixcr v2.1.11, UMI consensuses were aligned to TRA and TRB V and J templates and assembled into clonotypes. A clonotype was counted as expanded or contracted only if both edgeR and NoisET called the change significant, with noise models trained on biological replicates. For edgeR calls, a false discovery rate-adjusted p below 0.01 and a log2 fold-change threshold of 1 were applied. PCA with hierarchical clustering of max-normalized trajectories of the 1000 most abundant clonotypes was used as exploratory dynamics analysis. Each responding clone was given a CD4 or CD8 phenotype based on the CD4+ and CD8+ repertoires, which had been sequenced separately. TCRdb reprocessing: public reads trimmed at Q25 with fastp, clones called with MiXCR, in-frame beta chains kept. Entries that share a CDR3 protein sequence are merged under the most common genes and DNA. The V and J calls here are based on TCRdb, not the publication. The sample includes fewer than 650,000 distinct CDR3 sequences, with roughly 22% observed a single time. Clones ranked in the top ten supply 7% to 9% of the sample.

There are a few counts of this clonotype. Its antigen specificity is not known. Qualities for individual bases were not recorded, and no much larger clone is one base off. As encoded in the germline V gene, CDR1 is ENHRY while CDR2 is SYGVKD. Trimming takes 4 bases from V and 1 base from J, and the germline ends sit 17 bases apart. The CDR3 has 16 amino acids, counting the end cysteine and phenylalanine. The CDR3 DNA has 48 bases and is translated from base 1. PBMCs were isolated by Ficoll-Paque density gradient centrifugation. Specimen: PBMCs or a T cell subset sorted from them (not recorded which). The sequence was obtained from an adult woman who had mild COVID-19 (a few samples of this study predate the infection). The sample titles of this study are shuffled in the database, so cell type and time point are left out; the donor was told from shared clones. The V gene is TRBV10-3 and the J gene is TRBJ2-7; a tentative D call is TRBD1 (6 bases match). The DNA sequence is TGTGCCATCAGTGGGCCCCTTGGGGGCCCATCCTACGAGCAGTACTTC. This codes for CAISGPLGGPSYEQYF.